Listed here are 27 T cell receptor beta chains from one sample, sequenced in a study of vaccination and CD4 T cells after COVID-19. For these receptors, no antigen is known. The study sequenced cultured CD4+ T cell DNA using the Oncomine TCR Beta short-read assay. MiXCR, run by TCRdb on the PCR reads, gives a single entry per CDR3 protein. The repertoire has fewer than 12,000 distinct CDR3 sequences, roughly 31% of them found once; the top ten carry more than 7%. Treatment indicated: roughly 10-day PBMC culture with coronavirus spike peptide pools or control peptides (ViraFEST assay). Sequencing used CD4+ T cells from blood, cultured in vitro. These receptors all come from a human donor who had recovered from COVID-19.

This chain links TRBV20-1 with TRBJ2-3; D is possibly TRBD2 (6 bases). Trimming removed 5 bases at V and 2 bases at J, with 14 bases between. The CDR3 loop spans 14 amino acids. Germline V gives CDR1 DFQATT, CDR2 SNEGSKA (reference sequence). The DNA for the CDR3 is TGCAGTGCTCGGTGGCGGGGAACCACAGATACGCAGTATTTT. Translation gives CSARWRGTTDTQYF.

The CDR3 nucleotides read TGCAGTGCTAGACGCCGGGGCCTGGGAAATGTAGAGCAGTACTTC. This codes for CSARRRGLGNVEQYF. The chain is built from TRBV20-1 and TRBJ2-7; D is perhaps TRBD1 or TRBD2 (5 bases each). V dropped 2 bases and J dropped 7 bases, with 21 bases sitting between them. The CDR3 covers 15 residues. Germline lookup yields CDR1 DFQATT and CDR2 SNEGSKA (reference sequence).

This clonotype was seen a few times. The CDR3 region has the DNA TGTGCCAGCAGCTTATCGGCAGGCGCCAATGAGCAGTTCTTC. Protein sequence: CASSLSAGANEQFF. V is TRBV7-3 and J is TRBJ2-1; D is uncertain. The CDR3 contains 14 residues. Germline CDR1 is SGHTA and CDR2 is FQGTGA. V lost 2 bases and J lost 6, with 11 bases in between.

This clonotype qualifies as medium-sized (0.01 to 0.1%). The chain has TRBV7-2 and TRBJ1-2; D is ambiguous. Germline V gene sequence: CDR1 SGHTA, CDR2 FQGNSA. Trimming removed 5 bases from V and 0 bases from J, with 4 bases in between. This CDR3 has 12 amino acids. In nucleotides, the CDR3 is TGTGCCAGCAGCCTTGCTAACTATGGCTACACCTTC. Its protein product is CASSLANYGYTF. Combining the CDR3 with reference TRBV7-2 and TRBJ1-2 gives the whole variable domain GAGVSQSPSNKVTEKGKDVELRCDPISGHTALYWYRQSLGQGLEFLIYFQGNSAPDKSGLPSDRFSAERTGGSVSTLTIQRTQQEDSAVYLCASSLANYGYTFGSGTRLTVV.

This clonotype is medium-sized by share. The V gene is TRBV7-9, the J gene TRBJ1-5; tentatively, D is TRBD1 (5 bases). CDR3 length equals 15 residues. Germline CDR1 and CDR2: SEHNR and FQNEAQ (reference sequence). The ends were cut back, 1 base at V and 4 bases at J, with 11 bases in the middle. The CDR3 loop reads CASSLGDGGNQPQHF. The CDR3 DNA follows: TGTGCCAGCAGCTTAGGGGACGGGGGGAATCAGCCCCAGCATTTT.

This clonotype occurred a few times. J is TRBJ2-1 and V is TRBV20-1; 10 nucleotides align to TRBD2. V shed 5 bases, J shed 5 bases, and the junction held 9 bases outside the gene matches. Germline V gives CDR1 DFQATT, CDR2 SNEGSKA (reference sequence). This CDR3 is 15 amino acids long. CDR3 amino acids: CSACLTSGVDNEQFF. The CDR3 DNA reads as TGCAGTGCTTGTTTAACTAGCGGGGTCGACAATGAGCAGTTCTTC.

The CDR3 sequence is CASSRRGPTGETQYF. In nucleotides, the CDR3 is TGTGCCAGCAGCAGGCGGGGTCCCACGGGAGAGACCCAGTACTTC. This chain connects TRBV5-6 to TRBJ2-5; D might be TRBD2 (6 bases). Deletions cut 4 bases from V and 4 bases from J, with 17 bases between. Germline V gene sequence: CDR1 SGHDT, CDR2 YYEEEE. The CDR3 runs to 15 residues.

The chain has TRBV5-1 and TRBJ1-2; D might be TRBD1 (6 bases). Germline lookup yields CDR1 SGHRS and CDR2 YFSETQ. This CDR3 comprises 14 residues. V lost 4 bases and J 8 bases, leaving 18 bases between the germline ends. CDR3 region: CASSVDSAQPGYTF. The CDR3 bases are TGCGCCAGCAGCGTGGACAGTGCCCAACCCGGCTACACCTTC.

This clonotype occurred a few times. The rearrangement uses TRBV27 and TRBJ1-1; a possible D gene is TRBD1 (6 bases). This CDR3 has 14 amino acids. Trimming removed 6 bases from V and 0 bases from J, with 11 bases in between. The germline V gene encodes CDR1 MNHEY and CDR2 SMNVEV (reference sequence). Written as DNA, the CDR3 is TGTGCCAGCAGGTTACAGGGCATGAACACTGAAGCTTTCTTT. It codes for CASRLQGMNTEAFF.

The rearrangement uses TRBV7-2 and TRBJ1-2; no clear D gene. This CDR3 is built from 14 residues. Germline V gene data show CDR1 as SGHTA and CDR2 as FQGNSA. Trimming shortened V by 1 base and J by 9 bases, and 15 bases separated the two germline ends. The CDR3 is CASSLERTARRYTF. The CDR3 nucleotides read TGTGCCAGCAGCTTAGAAAGAACTGCCCGACGCTACACCTTC.

The V call is TRBV28, the J call TRBJ2-2; TRBD2 might be the D (5 bases). Trimming cost V 6 bases and J 0 bases, with 23 bases left between them. The CDR3 spans 19 residues. Germline assignment: CDR1 MDHEN and CDR2 SYDVKM. Here the CDR3 DNA reads TGTGCCAGCAGCCCCGGAGAGCCCCGGAGGTTTACGAACACCGGGGAGCTGTTTTTT. As protein: CASSPGEPRRFTNTGELFF.

A few counts support this clonotype. The chain carries TRBV5-4 and TRBJ2-7; D call uncertain. V lost 4 bases and J 0 bases, leaving 14 bases between the germline ends. Germline loops: CDR1 SGHNT, CDR2 YYREEE (reference sequence). The CDR3 loop spans 15 amino acids. DNA of the CDR3: TGTGCCAGCAGCCCGGATTTGGTCCGCTCCTACGAGCAGTACTTC. Protein product: CASSPDLVRSYEQYF.

The chain employs TRBV30 and TRBJ2-7; D perhaps matches TRBD2 (7 bases). Trimming left V 4 bases short and J 7 bases short, with 11 bases between. Germline CDR1 GTSNPN, CDR2 SVGIG (reference sequence). This CDR3 is 11 amino acids long. This CDR3 is CAWIKGGEQYF. CDR3 in DNA: TGTGCCTGGATCAAGGGGGGGGAGCAGTACTTC.

V is TRBV6-1 and J is TRBJ2-1, with D tentatively TRBD2 (6 bases). Trimming removed 4 bases from V and 5 bases from J, with 12 bases in between. This CDR3 contains 14 residues. Germline loops: CDR1 MNHNS, CDR2 SASEGT. The CDR3 reads CASSGGGGNNEQFF. The CDR3 DNA is TGTGCCAGCAGTGGGGGTGGGGGGAACAATGAGCAGTTCTTC.

The sample holds a few counts of this clonotype. The rearrangement uses TRBV20-1 and TRBJ2-2; 10 positions match TRBD1. Germline trimming cut 6 bases from V and 6 bases from J; bases unmatched to any gene: 7. The CDR3 extends over 14 amino acids. Germline CDR1 reads DFQATT; CDR2 reads SNEGSKA (reference sequence). The CDR3 reads CSALGQGRSGELFF. DNA for the CDR3: TGCAGTGCGCTGGGACAGGGGAGGTCCGGGGAGCTGTTTTTT.

This clonotype showed up just a few times. The V gene is TRBV6-1, the J gene TRBJ1-2; possibly TRBD1 for D (5 bases). The CDR3 loop spans 15 amino acids. Trimming removed 4 bases from V and 4 bases from J, with 16 bases in between. The germline CDR1 and CDR2 sequences are MNHNS and SASEGT. CDR3 loop: CASSVGGPFIYGYTF. The CDR3 DNA sequence: TGTGCCAGCAGTGTGGGGGGACCTTTCATCTATGGCTACACCTTC.

The chain has TRBV19 and TRBJ1-6, with a tentative D call TRBD1 (6 bases). Germline-derived CDR1 and CDR2 are LNHDA and SQIVND (reference sequence). With 1 base removed from V and 9 bases from J, the gap between germline ends came to 16 bases. The CDR3 runs to 16 residues. CDR3 protein: CASSIGQQGVGSPLHF. CDR3 sequence (DNA): TGTGCCAGTAGTATAGGCCAACAGGGAGTCGGTTCACCCCTCCACTTT. Full variable domain (rest looked up from reference TRBV19 and TRBJ1-6): DGGITQSPKYLFRKEGQNVTLSCEQNLNHDAMYWYRQDPGQGLRLIYYSQIVNDFQKGDIAEGYSVSREKKESFPLTVTSAQKNPTAFYLCASSIGQQGVGSPLHFGNGTRLTVT.

Of note for this clonotype: Because the CDR3 is missing its conserved closing phenylalanine or tryptophan, this is likely a read error. The gene calls are TRBV7-8 and TRBJ1-1, with D maybe TRBD1 (5 bases). This CDR3 contains 15 residues. CDR1 and CDR2 from the germline V gene are SGHVS and FQNEAQ. Trimming removed 0 bases at V and 4 bases at J, with 12 bases between. The CDR3 region has the DNA TGTGCCAGCAGCTTAGCGAGAGGGGTTCCCACTGAAGCTTTCTTG. Translated, it gives CASSLARGVPTEAFL.

The V and J genes are TRBV27 and TRBJ1-2; 11 nucleotides line up with TRBD1. After removal of 3 bases from V and 3 bases from J, the junction contained 6 bases not matched to a gene. Germline CDR1 MNHEY, CDR2 SMNVEV (reference sequence). This CDR3 has 16 residues. CDR3 nucleotides: TGTGCCAGCAGTTTCCAGGACAGGGGGCTTTACTATGGCTACACCTTC. Translation gives CASSFQDRGLYYGYTF.

The chain couples TRBV20-1 to TRBJ2-2; 8 nucleotides agree with TRBD1. The V segment lost 5 bases and the J segment 4 bases; nucleotides outside the gene matches: 6. From germline, CDR1 is DFQATT and CDR2 SNEGSKA (reference sequence). This CDR3 region has 14 residues. CDR3 DNA: TGCAGTGCTTACGACAGGGGAAGCACCGGGGAGCTGTTTTTT. Encoded protein: CSAYDRGSTGELFF.

The genes are TRBV2 and TRBJ1-5; no definite D call. Germline CDR1 SNHLY, CDR2 FYNNEI. The CDR3 is 13 residues long. V was cut by 4 bases and J by 8 bases, with 12 bases left in between. CDR3 DNA sequence: TGTGCCAGCAGTGGAGACCCGGCGGAGCCCCAGCATTTT. This translates into CASSGDPAEPQHF.

This chain uses TRBV5-4 with TRBJ2-5; 7 positions agree with TRBD2. Germline V gene lookup returns CDR1 SGHNT and CDR2 YYREEE (reference sequence). J was trimmed by 6 bases and V by 0 bases; bases with no gene match: 5. The CDR3 runs to 14 residues. The CDR3 DNA sequence: TGTGCCAGCAGCTTGGCCGGGGGGTGGAAGACCCAGTACTTC. Its protein product is CASSLAGGWKTQYF.

The chain links TRBV6-5 to TRBJ2-1; D uncertain. Germline V CDR1 and CDR2: MNHEY, SVGAGI. This CDR3 region has 11 residues. The germline V and J ends were trimmed by 4 bases and 5 bases, with 3 bases remaining between them. The DNA of the CDR3 is TGTGCCAGCAGTTCACACAATGAGCAGTTCTTC. Translated: CASSSHNEQFF.

This chain uses TRBV7-3 with TRBJ1-6; weak D call: TRBD1 (6 bases). The CDR3 contains 17 residues. Trimming shortened V by 5 bases and J by 8 bases, and 22 bases separated the two germline ends. CDR1 is SGHTA and CDR2 is FQGTGA in the germline V gene. This CDR3 reads CASSLSGHSIRDSPLHF. CDR3 nucleotides: TGTGCCAGCAGCCTGTCGGGACACTCGATCCGGGATTCACCCCTCCACTTT.

The chain recombines TRBV20-1 with TRBJ1-1; 8 bases are a match to TRBD1. J lost 4 bases, V lost 3 bases, and 7 bases had no gene match. The length of the CDR3 is 14 residues. Germline CDR1 DFQATT, CDR2 SNEGSKA (reference sequence). Written as DNA, the CDR3 is TGCAGTGCTAGTGAGCAGGGGGCGGGCACTGAAGCTTTCTTT. It codes for CSASEQGAGTEAFF.

This clonotype was counted only a few times. The chain joins TRBV6-1 to TRBJ2-1; 7 positions agree with TRBD2. There are 15 residues in the CDR3. In germline, CDR1 is MNHNS, CDR2 SASEGT. J gave up 8 bases and V 7 bases, and 14 bases lay outside the gene matches. The CDR3 loop reads CASTRGDLGGYEQFF. For the CDR3, the DNA is TGTGCCAGCACCCGAGGGGACCTGGGGGGGTATGAGCAGTTCTTC.

In the case of this clonotype: This may come from a read error, since a much larger clone is one base off. The chain is built from TRBV20-1 and TRBJ1-5, with a possible D match to TRBD1 (5 bases). CDR1 is DFQATT, CDR2 SNEGSKA, per germline (reference sequence). V was cut by 6 bases and J by 1 base, with 16 bases left in between. The CDR3 is 15 amino acids. Here the CDR3 DNA reads TGCAGTGCGACCAACAGGAGGCTAAGCAATCAGCCCCAGCATTTT. Translating it yields CSATNRRLSNQPQHF.